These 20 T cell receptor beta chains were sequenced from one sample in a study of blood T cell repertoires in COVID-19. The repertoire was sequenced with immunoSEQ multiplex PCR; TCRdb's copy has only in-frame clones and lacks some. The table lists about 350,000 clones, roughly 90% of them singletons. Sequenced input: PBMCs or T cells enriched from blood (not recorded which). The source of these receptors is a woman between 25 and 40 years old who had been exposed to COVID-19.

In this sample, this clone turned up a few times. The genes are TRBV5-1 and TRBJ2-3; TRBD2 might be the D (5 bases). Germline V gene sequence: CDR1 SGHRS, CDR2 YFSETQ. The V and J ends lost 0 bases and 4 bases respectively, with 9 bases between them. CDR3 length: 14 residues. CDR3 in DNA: TGCGCCAGCAGCTTGGGTGGCGGGTCAGATACGCAGTATTTT. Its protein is CASSLGGGSDTQYF.

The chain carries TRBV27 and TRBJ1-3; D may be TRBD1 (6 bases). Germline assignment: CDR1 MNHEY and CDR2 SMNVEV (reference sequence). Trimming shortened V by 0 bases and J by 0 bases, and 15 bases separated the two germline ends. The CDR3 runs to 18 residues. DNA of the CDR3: TGTGCCAGCAGTTTATCGACTGGGGGGGCCAGCTCTGGAAACACCATATATTTT. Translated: CASSLSTGGASSGNTIYF.

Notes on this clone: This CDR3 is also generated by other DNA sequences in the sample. The CDR3 protein is CASRTTGDGNQPQHF. The CDR3, as DNA: TGTGCCAGCAGGACCACAGGGGACGGGAATCAGCCCCAGCATTTT. V and J are TRBV2 and TRBJ1-5; 7 bases agree with TRBD1. With 6 bases clipped from V and 4 bases from J, the junction kept 9 bases outside the gene matches. Germline V lookup: CDR1 SNHLY, CDR2 FYNNEI. This CDR3 has 15 amino acids.

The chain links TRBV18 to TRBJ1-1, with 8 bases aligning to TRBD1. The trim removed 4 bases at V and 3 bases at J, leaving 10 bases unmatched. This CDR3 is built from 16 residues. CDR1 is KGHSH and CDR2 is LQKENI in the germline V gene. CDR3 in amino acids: CASSQAGQGKDTEAFF. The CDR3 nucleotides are TGTGCCAGCTCACAGGCCGGACAGGGAAAGGACACTGAAGCTTTCTTT.

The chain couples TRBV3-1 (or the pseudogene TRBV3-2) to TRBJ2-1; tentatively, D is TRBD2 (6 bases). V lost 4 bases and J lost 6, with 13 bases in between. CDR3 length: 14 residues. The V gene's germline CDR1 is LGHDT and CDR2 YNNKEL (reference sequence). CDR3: CASSRSGESNEQFF. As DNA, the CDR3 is TGTGCCAGCAGCCGTTCGGGAGAGAGCAATGAGCAGTTCTTC.

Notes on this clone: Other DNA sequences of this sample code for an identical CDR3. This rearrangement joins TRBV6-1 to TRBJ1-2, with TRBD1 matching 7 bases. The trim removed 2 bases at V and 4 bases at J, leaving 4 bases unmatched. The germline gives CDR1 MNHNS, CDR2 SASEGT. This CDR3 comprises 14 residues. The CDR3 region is CASSETGDAYGYTF. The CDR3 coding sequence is TGTGCCAGCAGTGAAACAGGGGACGCCTATGGCTACACCTTC.

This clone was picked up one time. The DNA for the CDR3 is TGTGCCAGCAGCCCGAGACAGGGCGACTATGGCTACACCTTC. This codes for CASSPRQGDYGYTF. V usage is TRBV4-2 and J usage is TRBJ1-2, with 7 bases identical to TRBD1. The V and J ends lost 4 bases and 3 bases, in that order; junction bases with no gene match: 5. The V gene's germline CDR1 is LGHNA and CDR2 YNFKEQ. CDR3 length: 14 residues.

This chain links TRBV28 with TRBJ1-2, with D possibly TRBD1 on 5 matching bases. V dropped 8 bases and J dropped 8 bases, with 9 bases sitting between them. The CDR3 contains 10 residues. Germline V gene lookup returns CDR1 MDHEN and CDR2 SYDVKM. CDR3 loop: CASGARGYTF. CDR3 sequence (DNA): TGTGCCAGCGGGGCTCGGGGCTACACCTTC.

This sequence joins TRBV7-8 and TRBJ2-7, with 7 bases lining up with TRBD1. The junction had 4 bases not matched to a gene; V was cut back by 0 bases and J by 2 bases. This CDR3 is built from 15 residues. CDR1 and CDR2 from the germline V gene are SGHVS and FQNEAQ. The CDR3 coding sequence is TGTGCCAGCAGCTTAGCGCCCGGGACAGCCTACGAGCAGTACTTC. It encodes CASSLAPGTAYEQYF.

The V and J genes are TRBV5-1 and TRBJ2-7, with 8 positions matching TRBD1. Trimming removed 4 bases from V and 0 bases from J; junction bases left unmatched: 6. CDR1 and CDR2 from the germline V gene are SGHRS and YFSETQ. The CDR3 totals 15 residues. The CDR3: CASSVQGGGSYEQYF. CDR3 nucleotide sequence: TGCGCCAGCAGCGTACAGGGGGGAGGCTCCTACGAGCAGTACTTC.

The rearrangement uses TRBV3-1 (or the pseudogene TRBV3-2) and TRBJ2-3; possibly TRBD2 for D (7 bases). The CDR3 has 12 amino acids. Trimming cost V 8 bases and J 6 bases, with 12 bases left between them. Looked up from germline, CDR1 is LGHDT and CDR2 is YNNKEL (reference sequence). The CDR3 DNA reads TGTGCCAGCCGGAGGGGGGGGGATACGCAGTATTTT. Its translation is CASRRGGDTQYF.

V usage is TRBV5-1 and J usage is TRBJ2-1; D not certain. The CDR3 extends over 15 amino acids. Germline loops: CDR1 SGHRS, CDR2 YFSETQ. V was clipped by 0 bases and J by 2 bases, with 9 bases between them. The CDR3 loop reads CASSLVEQAYNEQFF. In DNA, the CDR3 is TGCGCCAGCAGCTTGGTTGAGCAGGCCTACAATGAGCAGTTCTTC.

The CDR3 loop is CASSLGTGTIGYTF. DNA of the CDR3: TGTGCCAGCAGCTTAGGGACAGGGACGATCGGCTACACCTTC. This chain uses TRBV7-3 with TRBJ1-2, with 9 bases that match TRBD1. This CDR3 contains 14 residues. Trimming at V came to 2 bases and at J to 8 bases, leaving 6 bases not matched to a gene. Per the germline V gene, CDR1 is SGHTA and CDR2 is FQGTGA.

The CDR3 sequence is CASSLDSGGSTDTQYF. The CDR3 DNA sequence: TGTGCCAGCAGCTTAGACAGTGGCGGGAGCACAGATACGCAGTATTTT. This rearrangement joins TRBV7-2 to TRBJ2-3, with TRBD2 as a possible D gene (5 bases). Germline lookup yields CDR1 SGHTA and CDR2 FQGNSA. CDR3 length equals 16 residues. Trimming took 1 base from V and 0 from J, leaving 11 bases between them. Based on the CDR3 plus reference TRBV7-2 and TRBJ2-3, the full variable domain is GAGVSQSPSNKVTEKGKDVELRCDPISGHTALYWYRQSLGQGLEFLIYFQGNSAPDKSGLPSDRFSAERTGGSVSTLTIQRTQQEDSAVYLCASSLDSGGSTDTQYFGPGTRLTVL.

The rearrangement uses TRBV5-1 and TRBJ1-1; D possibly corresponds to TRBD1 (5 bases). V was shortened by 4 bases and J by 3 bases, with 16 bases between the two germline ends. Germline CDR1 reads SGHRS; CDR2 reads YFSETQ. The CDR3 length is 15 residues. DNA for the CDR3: TGCGCCAGCAGCACAGTCCAGGGTAAGGACACTGAAGCTTTCTTT. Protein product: CASSTVQGKDTEAFF.

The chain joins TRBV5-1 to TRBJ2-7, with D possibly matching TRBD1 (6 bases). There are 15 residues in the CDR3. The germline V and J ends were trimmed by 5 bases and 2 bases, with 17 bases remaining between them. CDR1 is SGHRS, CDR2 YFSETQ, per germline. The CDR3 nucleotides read TGCGCCAGCAGGAAAGGGGGAGCTATTCCCTACGAGCAGTACTTC. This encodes CASRKGGAIPYEQYF. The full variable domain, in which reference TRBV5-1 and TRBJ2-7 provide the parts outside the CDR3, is KAGVTQTPRYLIKTRGQQVTLSCSPISGHRSVSWYQQTPGQGLQFLFEYFSETQRNKGNFPGRFSGRQFSNSRSEMNVSTLELGDSALYLCASRKGGAIPYEQYFGPGTRLTVT.

The CDR3 region has the DNA TGTGCCACCAGTGATTCACAGCCCACCCCCAAGGATGGCTACACCTTC. As protein: CATSDSQPTPKDGYTF. The chain links TRBV24-1 to TRBJ1-2; no firm D call. The CDR3 consists of 16 residues. With 2 bases removed from V and 6 bases from J, the gap between germline ends came to 18 bases. The germline V gene encodes CDR1 KGHDR and CDR2 SFDVKD.

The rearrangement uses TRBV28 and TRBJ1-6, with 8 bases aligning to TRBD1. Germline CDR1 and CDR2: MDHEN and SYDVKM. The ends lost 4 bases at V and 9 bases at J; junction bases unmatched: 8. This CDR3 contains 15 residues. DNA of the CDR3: TGTGCCAGCAGTTCCTCTGGACAGGGTGGTTCACCCCTCCACTTT. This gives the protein CASSSSGQGGSPLHF.

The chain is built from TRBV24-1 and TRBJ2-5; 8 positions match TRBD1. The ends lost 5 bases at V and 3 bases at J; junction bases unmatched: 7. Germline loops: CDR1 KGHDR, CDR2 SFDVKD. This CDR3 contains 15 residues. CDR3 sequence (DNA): TGTGCCACCAGTGCAGTCGGGACAGGAAAAGAGACCCAGTACTTC. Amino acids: CATSAVGTGKETQYF.

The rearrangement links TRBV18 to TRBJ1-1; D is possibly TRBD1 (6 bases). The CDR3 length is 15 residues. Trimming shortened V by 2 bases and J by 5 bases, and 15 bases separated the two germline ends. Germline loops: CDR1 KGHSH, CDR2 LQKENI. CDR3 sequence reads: CASSPGYPGVTEAFF. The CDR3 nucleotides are TGTGCCAGCTCACCAGGGTACCCAGGGGTGACTGAAGCTTTCTTT. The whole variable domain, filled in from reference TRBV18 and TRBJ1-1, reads NAGVMQNPRHLVRRRGQEARLRCSPMKGHSHVYWYRQLPEEGLKFMVYLQKENIIDESGMPKERFSAEFPKEGPSILRIQQVVRGDSAAYFCASSPGYPGVTEAFFGQGTRLTVV.